This T cell receptor beta chain was captured by sequencing in a study of blood T cell repertoires in COVID-19. Trimming removed 5 bases from V and 0 bases from J, with 14 bases in between. This CDR3 has 16 amino acids. Germline V gene sequence: CDR1 SEHNR, CDR2 FQNEAQ (reference sequence). Profiled with immunoSEQ multiplex PCR; TCRdb holds only in-frame clones, not every one. The sample carries about 170,000 clones, 80% to 85% recorded once. This TCR was recovered from a man between 65 and 85 years old with active or convalescent COVID-19. The sequencing input was peripheral blood. The chain is built from TRBV7-9 and TRBJ2-4; perhaps TRBD2 as D (6 bases). The CDR3: CASSPGDFLAKNIQYF. The CDR3 bases are TGTGCCAGCAGCCCCGGGGACTTCTTAGCCAAAAACATTCAGTACTTC.